The rows below give T cell receptor beta chains drawn from one sample of a study of T cell repertoires in cytomegalovirus infection. Each CDR3 protein gets one entry after TCRdb re-called the reads with MiXCR. Of roughly 280,000 distinct CDR3 sequences listed, 22% are singletons. No antigen has been identified for these receptors. This material consisted of cultured PBMCs, taken from culture after CMV antigen stimulation. Receptors were obtained from a human donor in good health (CMV status not recorded). Some clones in this sample may be carry-over from other donors' samples. Both conserved end residues are part of each CDR3. A D gene is named only where the DNA matches it firmly. Part of the rows lack a size; the others show once, few, many or a class for expanded clones.

j_call: TRBJ1-5
d_call: TRBD1
clone_size: NA
v_call: TRBV19
cdr3_nt: TGTGCCAGTAGTCCGACAGGGGAAATCCATCGGCCCCAGCATTTT
cdr3_aa: CASSPTGEIHRPQHF

j_call: TRBJ1-1
d_call: NA
clone_size: many
v_call: TRBV7-2
cdr3_nt: TGTGCCAGCAGCTTTTATCGGAACACTGAAGCTTTCTTT
cdr3_aa: CASSFYRNTEAFF

j_call: TRBJ1-2
d_call: NA
clone_size: NA
v_call: TRBV5-6
cdr3_nt: TGTGCCAGCAGCTCGATACAACTTAACTATGGCTACACCTTC
cdr3_aa: CASSSIQLNYGYTF

j_call: TRBJ1-5
d_call: NA
clone_size: NA
v_call: TRBV3-1
cdr3_nt: TGTGCCAGCAGCCGGGCGGGGGGGAATCAGCCCCAGCATTTT
cdr3_aa: CASSRAGGNQPQHF

j_call: TRBJ2-7
d_call: NA
clone_size: NA
v_call: TRBV29-1
cdr3_nt: TGCAGCGTGCGGGGACTTGTCACCTACGAGCAGTACTTC
cdr3_aa: CSVRGLVTYEQYF

j_call: TRBJ2-3
d_call: TRBD2
clone_size: few
v_call: TRBV7-9
cdr3_nt: TGTGCCAGCAGCTTAGAATGGGCTAGCGGGGCGAAGCAGCCGGATACGCAGTATTTT
cdr3_aa: CASSLEWASGAKQPDTQYF

j_call: TRBJ2-7
d_call: NA
clone_size: NA
v_call: TRBV20-1
cdr3_nt: TGCAGTGCTGTTATCGTCGACGAGCAGTACTTC
cdr3_aa: CSAVIVDEQYF

j_call: TRBJ2-7
d_call: TRBD1
clone_size: NA
v_call: TRBV29-1
cdr3_nt: TGCAGCGTTGAAAGGGACAGTGACGAGCAGTACTTC
cdr3_aa: CSVERDSDEQYF

j_call: TRBJ1-1
d_call: NA
clone_size: few
v_call: TRBV7-9
cdr3_nt: TGTGCCAGCAGCTCCCGACAGGCGTTAAACACTGAAGCTTTCTTT
cdr3_aa: CASSSRQALNTEAFF

j_call: TRBJ1-4
d_call: TRBD1
clone_size: few
v_call: TRBV15
cdr3_nt: TGTGCCACCAGTCCGGGACAGGGGACGGTTGCAACTAATGAAAAACTGTTTTTT
cdr3_aa: CATSPGQGTVATNEKLFF

j_call: TRBJ1-4
d_call: NA
clone_size: few
v_call: TRBV20-1
cdr3_nt: TGCAGTGCTAGAGAGGTTGAAAAACTGTTTTTT
cdr3_aa: CSAREVEKLFF

j_call: TRBJ1-2
d_call: NA
clone_size: NA
v_call: TRBV25-1
cdr3_nt: TGTGCCAGCAGGAAACAGGGCCTCTATGGCTACACCTTC
cdr3_aa: CASRKQGLYGYTF

j_call: TRBJ1-1
d_call: NA
clone_size: NA
v_call: TRBV6-6
cdr3_nt: TGTGCCAGCACCGGATTCAAGAGGGACACTGAAGCTTTCTTT
cdr3_aa: CASTGFKRDTEAFF

j_call: TRBJ2-1
d_call: NA
clone_size: NA
v_call: TRBV3-1
cdr3_nt: TGTGCCAGCAGCCAAGGACTATCAGGGGCCTACAATGAGCAGTTCTTC
cdr3_aa: CASSQGLSGAYNEQFF

j_call: TRBJ2-1
d_call: NA
clone_size: few
v_call: TRBV4-3
cdr3_nt: TGCGCCAGCAGCTCGCAGGTTACCACCCTGAATGAGCAGTTCTTC
cdr3_aa: CASSSQVTTLNEQFF

j_call: TRBJ1-1
d_call: NA
clone_size: NA
v_call: TRBV5-5
cdr3_nt: TGTGCCAGCAGCTTGGGAGCTTCGCTCACTGAAGCTTTCTTT
cdr3_aa: CASSLGASLTEAFF

j_call: TRBJ2-1
d_call: TRBD2
clone_size: NA
v_call: TRBV6-2/TRBV6-3
cdr3_nt: TGTGCCAGCAGTTTTTCACTAGCGGGTAATGAGCAGTTCTTC
cdr3_aa: CASSFSLAGNEQFF

j_call: TRBJ2-6
d_call: NA
clone_size: NA
v_call: TRBV20-1
cdr3_nt: TGCAGTGCTAGTGATACTGGTGGGGCCAACGTCCTGACTTTC
cdr3_aa: CSASDTGGANVLTF

j_call: TRBJ2-1
d_call: NA
clone_size: once
v_call: TRBV3-1
cdr3_nt: TGTGCCAGCAGCCCCGAGGGACTGGGTGCAAATGAGCAGTTCTTC
cdr3_aa: CASSPEGLGANEQFF

j_call: TRBJ2-1
d_call: NA
clone_size: many
v_call: TRBV12-3/TRBV12-4
cdr3_nt: TGTGCCAGCAGTAAAGGGGTACAGGGTGGTAATGAGCAGTTCTTC
cdr3_aa: CASSKGVQGGNEQFF

j_call: TRBJ2-2
d_call: TRBD2
clone_size: many
v_call: TRBV7-2
cdr3_nt: TGTGCCAGCAGCTCCTGGACTAGCGGGGCTTGGGGGGAGCTGTTTTTT
cdr3_aa: CASSSWTSGAWGELFF

j_call: TRBJ1-1
d_call: TRBD1
clone_size: NA
v_call: TRBV7-8
cdr3_nt: TGTGCCAGCAGCGCACAGGGGGCGAGTACTGAAGCTTTCTTT
cdr3_aa: CASSAQGASTEAFF

j_call: TRBJ2-3
d_call: TRBD2
clone_size: NA
v_call: TRBV4-1
cdr3_nt: TGCGCCAGCAGCCGCACTCCCCGCGAGGGACTAGCGGGATTAGGCACAGATACGCAGTATTTT
cdr3_aa: CASSRTPREGLAGLGTDTQYF

j_call: TRBJ2-3
d_call: TRBD1
clone_size: few
v_call: TRBV23-1
cdr3_nt: TGCGCCAGCAGTCAGTCGCGGGATAAACCGGGGGACAGGGGATGTGTGAGGGGCACAGATACGCAGTATTTT
cdr3_aa: CASSQSRDKPGDRGCVRGTDTQYF

j_call: TRBJ1-3
d_call: NA
clone_size: many
v_call: TRBV7-6
cdr3_nt: TGTGCCAGCAGCTCAGGGACATCCGCAAACACCATATATTTT
cdr3_aa: CASSSGTSANTIYF

j_call: TRBJ2-2
d_call: TRBD2
clone_size: few
v_call: TRBV7-9
cdr3_nt: TGTGCCAGCAGCTTACTTCCTGGACTAGCGGGAGAGGGGGAGCTGTTTTTT
cdr3_aa: CASSLLPGLAGEGELFF

j_call: TRBJ2-7
d_call: TRBD1
clone_size: many
v_call: TRBV25-1
cdr3_nt: TGTGCCAGCAGTGACGGACAGGGTTCCTACGAGCAGTACTTC
cdr3_aa: CASSDGQGSYEQYF

j_call: TRBJ2-4
d_call: NA
clone_size: few
v_call: TRBV20-1
cdr3_nt: TGCAGTGCTAGAAGCCAGGCCCGGTTCAACATTCAGTACTTC
cdr3_aa: CSARSQARFNIQYF

j_call: TRBJ2-4
d_call: NA
clone_size: few
v_call: TRBV4-3
cdr3_nt: TGCGCCAGCAGCCAGCTGGAAGGCGACATTCAGTACTTC
cdr3_aa: CASSQLEGDIQYF

j_call: TRBJ2-5
d_call: NA
clone_size: many
v_call: TRBV7-2
cdr3_nt: TGTGCCAGCAGCTTAGAAGGCGGGGCGGAGACCCAGTACTTC
cdr3_aa: CASSLEGGAETQYF

j_call: TRBJ1-5
d_call: NA
clone_size: many
v_call: TRBV7-2
cdr3_nt: TGTGCCAGCAGCTTAGTCAGGGCCGGCAATCAGCCCCAGCATTTT
cdr3_aa: CASSLVRAGNQPQHF

j_call: TRBJ2-1
d_call: TRBD2
clone_size: NA
v_call: TRBV19
cdr3_nt: TGTGCCAGTAGTATCCGGATGGGGACTAGCAGCCACAATGAGCAGTTCTTC
cdr3_aa: CASSIRMGTSSHNEQFF

j_call: TRBJ1-2
d_call: TRBD1
clone_size: few
v_call: TRBV20-1
cdr3_nt: TGCAGTGCAATGACAGGGGGCTTAGGTGGCTACACCTTC
cdr3_aa: CSAMTGGLGGYTF

j_call: TRBJ2-3
d_call: NA
clone_size: NA
v_call: TRBV7-2
cdr3_nt: TGTGCCAGCAGCTACAGGGCCGGGGATACGCAGTATTTT
cdr3_aa: CASSYRAGDTQYF

j_call: TRBJ2-2
d_call: NA
clone_size: NA
v_call: TRBV5-1
cdr3_nt: TGCGCCAGCAGCTTGGTTGGGGCAAACACCGGGGAGCTGTTTTTT
cdr3_aa: CASSLVGANTGELFF

j_call: TRBJ1-5
d_call: TRBD1
clone_size: NA
v_call: TRBV28
cdr3_nt: TGTGCCAGCAGTTTGAGACAGGGGGCGCGTTTGGACAATCAGCCCCAGCATTTT
cdr3_aa: CASSLRQGARLDNQPQHF

j_call: TRBJ2-1
d_call: NA
clone_size: few
v_call: TRBV10-1
cdr3_nt: TGCGCCAGCAGTGATGAACAGGGATATTACAATGAGCAGTTCTTC
cdr3_aa: CASSDEQGYYNEQFF

j_call: TRBJ1-2
d_call: TRBD1
clone_size: few
v_call: TRBV19
cdr3_nt: TGTGCCAGTAGGCCGGGACAGGGGCATTATGGCTACACCTTC
cdr3_aa: CASRPGQGHYGYTF

j_call: TRBJ1-5
d_call: NA
clone_size: NA
v_call: TRBV6-2/TRBV6-3
cdr3_nt: TGTGCCAGCAGTTACGGTTCTGGGACCATACAGCCCCAGCATTTT
cdr3_aa: CASSYGSGTIQPQHF

j_call: TRBJ2-3
d_call: NA
clone_size: NA
v_call: TRBV7-9
cdr3_nt: TGTGCCAGCTCCCCGACGCTGGGGCCTAGCACAGATACGCAGTATTTT
cdr3_aa: CASSPTLGPSTDTQYF

j_call: TRBJ1-2
d_call: NA
clone_size: few
v_call: TRBV28
cdr3_nt: TGTGCCAGCAGTGGGACCCACAGCAGCAACTATGGCTACACCTTC
cdr3_aa: CASSGTHSSNYGYTF

j_call: TRBJ2-1
d_call: NA
clone_size: NA
v_call: TRBV6-1
cdr3_nt: TGTGCCAGCCCCCCCGCCCGGGTCAATCCGACACTACAGTTCTTC
cdr3_aa: CASPPARVNPTLQFF

j_call: TRBJ2-1
d_call: NA
clone_size: many
v_call: TRBV10-3
cdr3_nt: TGTGCCATCAGTGGATTCGGCAGGGGGGTTGATGAGCAGTTCTTC
cdr3_aa: CAISGFGRGVDEQFF

j_call: TRBJ2-3
d_call: TRBD2
clone_size: NA
v_call: TRBV5-8
cdr3_nt: TGTGCCAGCAGCTTGAAGCTAGCGGGAAGGGATACGCAGTATTTT
cdr3_aa: CASSLKLAGRDTQYF

j_call: TRBJ2-1
d_call: NA
clone_size: few
v_call: TRBV27
cdr3_nt: TGTGCCAGCAGCCCCGTAGGTAGCCTATCCTACAATGAGCAGTTCTTC
cdr3_aa: CASSPVGSLSYNEQFF

j_call: TRBJ2-5
d_call: NA
clone_size: many
v_call: TRBV7-2
cdr3_nt: TGTGCCAGCAGCTTTATGGGAGGACAAGAGACCCAGTACTTC
cdr3_aa: CASSFMGGQETQYF

j_call: TRBJ2-1
d_call: TRBD2
clone_size: many
v_call: TRBV7-2
cdr3_nt: TGTGCCAGCAGCTTATTTCTTGGCGGGAGTTCCTACAATGAGCAGTTCTTC
cdr3_aa: CASSLFLGGSSYNEQFF

j_call: TRBJ2-1
d_call: NA
clone_size: NA
v_call: TRBV7-8
cdr3_nt: TGTGCCAGCAGCTTAGCGCGGGCCCTCGGATATGAGCAGTTCTTC
cdr3_aa: CASSLARALGYEQFF

j_call: TRBJ2-1
d_call: NA
clone_size: NA
v_call: TRBV6-2/TRBV6-3
cdr3_nt: TGTGCCAGCAGTTACTCAAGGGGTAACGGGGGCTCCTACAATGAGCAGTTCTTC
cdr3_aa: CASSYSRGNGGSYNEQFF

j_call: TRBJ1-2
d_call: TRBD1
clone_size: few
v_call: TRBV7-2
cdr3_nt: TGTGCCAGCAGCTTAGTTGATAGGGGGCTCGGCTACACCTTC
cdr3_aa: CASSLVDRGLGYTF

j_call: TRBJ1-2
d_call: NA
clone_size: NA
v_call: TRBV4-1
cdr3_nt: TGCGCCAGCAGCCAAGCTCCCCCAGGGTTGAATGGCTACACCTTC
cdr3_aa: CASSQAPPGLNGYTF

j_call: TRBJ2-3
d_call: TRBD2
clone_size: few
v_call: TRBV6-5
cdr3_nt: TGTGCCAGCAGTTACGGCGGGAGTAATGGTCGCACAGATACGCAGTATTTT
cdr3_aa: CASSYGGSNGRTDTQYF

j_call: TRBJ1-2
d_call: TRBD1
clone_size: once
v_call: TRBV28
cdr3_nt: TGTGCCAGCAGTGGCCCCAGAAAGGGGGCCGGTGGCTACACCTTC
cdr3_aa: CASSGPRKGAGGYTF

j_call: TRBJ1-2
d_call: TRBD1
clone_size: NA
v_call: TRBV5-4
cdr3_nt: TGTGCCAGCTCACCCGGGGGACAGAACTATGGCTACACCTTC
cdr3_aa: CASSPGGQNYGYTF

j_call: TRBJ1-1
d_call: NA
clone_size: NA
v_call: TRBV12-3/TRBV12-4
cdr3_nt: TGTGCCAGCAGTTTCGGGCAGGGGACGGACACTGAAGCTTTCTTT
cdr3_aa: CASSFGQGTDTEAFF

j_call: TRBJ1-5
d_call: NA
clone_size: NA
v_call: TRBV3-1
cdr3_nt: TGTGCCAGCAGCCAAGGGGGAACGGGGACGTTAAATAGCAATCAGCCCCAGCATTTT
cdr3_aa: CASSQGGTGTLNSNQPQHF

j_call: TRBJ1-2
d_call: NA
clone_size: NA
v_call: TRBV7-2
cdr3_nt: TGTGCCAGCAGCTTAATACAGGGAGGGGACTATGGCTACACCTTC
cdr3_aa: CASSLIQGGDYGYTF

j_call: TRBJ2-4
d_call: TRBD2
clone_size: many
v_call: TRBV7-2
cdr3_nt: TGTGCCAGCAGCTTACTAGCGGGGGGAGCCAAAAACATTCAGTACTTC
cdr3_aa: CASSLLAGGAKNIQYF

j_call: TRBJ2-1
d_call: TRBD2
clone_size: many
v_call: TRBV6-5
cdr3_nt: TGTGCCAGCAGTTACTCGAAGACTAGCGGGTGGCGGATCTTC
cdr3_aa: CASSYSKTSGWRIF

j_call: TRBJ2-7
d_call: NA
clone_size: NA
v_call: TRBV6-5
cdr3_nt: TGTGCCAGCAGTTACTCGATCCAAGGGCCCTACGAGCAGTACTTC
cdr3_aa: CASSYSIQGPYEQYF